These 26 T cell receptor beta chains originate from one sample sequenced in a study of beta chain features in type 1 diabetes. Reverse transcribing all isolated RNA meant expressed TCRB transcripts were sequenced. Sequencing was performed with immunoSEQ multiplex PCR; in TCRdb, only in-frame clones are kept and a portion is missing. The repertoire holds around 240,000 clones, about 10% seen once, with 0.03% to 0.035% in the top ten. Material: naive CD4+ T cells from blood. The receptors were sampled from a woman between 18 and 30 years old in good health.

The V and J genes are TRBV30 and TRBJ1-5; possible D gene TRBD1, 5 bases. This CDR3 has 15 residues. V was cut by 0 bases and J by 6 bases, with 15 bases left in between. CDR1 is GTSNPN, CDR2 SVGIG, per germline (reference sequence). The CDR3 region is CAWSVGAGIVQPQHF. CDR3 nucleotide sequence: TGTGCCTGGAGTGTAGGGGCAGGGATAGTTCAGCCCCAGCATTTT.

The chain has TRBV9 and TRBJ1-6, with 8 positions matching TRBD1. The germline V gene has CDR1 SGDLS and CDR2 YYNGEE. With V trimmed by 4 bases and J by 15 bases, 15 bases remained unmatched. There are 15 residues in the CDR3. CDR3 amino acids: CASSSTTGALQLLHF. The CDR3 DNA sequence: TGTGCCAGCAGCTCGACGACAGGGGCCCTCCAGCTCCTCCACTTT.

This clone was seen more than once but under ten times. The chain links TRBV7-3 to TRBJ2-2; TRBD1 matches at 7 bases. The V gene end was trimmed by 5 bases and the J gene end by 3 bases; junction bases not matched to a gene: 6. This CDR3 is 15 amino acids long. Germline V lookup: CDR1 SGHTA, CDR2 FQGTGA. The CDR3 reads CASSGRGSDTGELFF. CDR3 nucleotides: TGTGCCAGCAGCGGCAGGGGGTCGGACACCGGGGAGCTGTTTTTT.

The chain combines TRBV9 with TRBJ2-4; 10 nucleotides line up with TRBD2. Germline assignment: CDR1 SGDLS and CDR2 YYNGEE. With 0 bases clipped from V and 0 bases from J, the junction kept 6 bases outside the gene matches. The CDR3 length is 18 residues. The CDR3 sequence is CASSVGLAGELAKNIQYF. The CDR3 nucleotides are TGTGCCAGCAGCGTAGGTCTAGCGGGAGAACTAGCCAAAAACATTCAGTACTTC.

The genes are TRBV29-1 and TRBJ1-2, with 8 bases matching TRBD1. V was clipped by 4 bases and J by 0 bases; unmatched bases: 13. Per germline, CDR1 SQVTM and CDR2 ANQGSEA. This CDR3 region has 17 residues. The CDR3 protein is CSVAGGRGREANYGYTF. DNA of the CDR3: TGCAGCGTTGCCGGGGGCAGGGGGCGGGAAGCTAACTATGGCTACACCTTC.

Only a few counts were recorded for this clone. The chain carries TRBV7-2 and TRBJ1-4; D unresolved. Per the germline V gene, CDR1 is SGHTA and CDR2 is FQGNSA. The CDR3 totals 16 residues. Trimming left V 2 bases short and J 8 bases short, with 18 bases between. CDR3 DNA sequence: TGTGCCAGCAGCTTAAAAACAGTCAGATTTGGGGAAAAACTGTTTTTT. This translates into CASSLKTVRFGEKLFF. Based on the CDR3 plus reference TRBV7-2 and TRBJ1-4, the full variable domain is GAGVSQSPSNKVTEKGKDVELRCDPISGHTALYWYRQSLGQGLEFLIYFQGNSAPDKSGLPSDRFSAERTGGSVSTLTIQRTQQEDSAVYLCASSLKTVRFGEKLFFGSGTQLSVL.

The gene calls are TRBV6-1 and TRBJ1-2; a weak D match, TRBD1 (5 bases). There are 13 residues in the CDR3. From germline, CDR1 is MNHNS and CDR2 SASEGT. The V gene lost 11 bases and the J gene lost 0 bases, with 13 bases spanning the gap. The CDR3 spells CASGGKANYGYTF. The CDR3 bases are TGTGCCTCCGGGGGGAAAGCTAACTATGGCTACACCTTC.

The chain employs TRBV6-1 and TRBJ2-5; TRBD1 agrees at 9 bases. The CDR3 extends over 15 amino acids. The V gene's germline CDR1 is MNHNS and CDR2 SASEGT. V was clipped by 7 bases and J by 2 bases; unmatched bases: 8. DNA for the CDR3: TGTGCCAGCACCCGACAGGGGGGCCTACAAGAGACCCAGTACTTC. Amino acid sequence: CASTRQGGLQETQYF.

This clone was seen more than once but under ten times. CDR3 amino acids: CAWSQGAGGNTIYF. The DNA for the CDR3 is TGTGCCTGGAGCCAGGGGGCCGGTGGAAACACCATATATTTT. J is TRBJ1-3 and V is TRBV30; 8 nucleotides agree with TRBD1. Germline lookup yields CDR1 GTSNPN and CDR2 SVGIG (reference sequence). J lost 3 bases, V lost 3 bases, and 4 bases had no gene match. CDR3 length: 14 residues.

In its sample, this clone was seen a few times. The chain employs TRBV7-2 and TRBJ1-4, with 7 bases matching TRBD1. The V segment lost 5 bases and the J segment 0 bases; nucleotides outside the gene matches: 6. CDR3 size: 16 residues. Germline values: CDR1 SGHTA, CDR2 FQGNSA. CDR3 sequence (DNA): TGTGCCAGCAGCCGCGACAGGGCTGCAACTAATGAAAAACTGTTTTTT. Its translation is CASSRDRAATNEKLFF.

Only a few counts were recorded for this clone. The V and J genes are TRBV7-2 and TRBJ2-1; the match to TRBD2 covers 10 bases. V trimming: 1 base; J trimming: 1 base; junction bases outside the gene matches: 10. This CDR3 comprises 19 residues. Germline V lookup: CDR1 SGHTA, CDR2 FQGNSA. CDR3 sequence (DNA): TGTGCCAGCAGCTTAGTGGGGGGGCCTAGCGGGAGTTCCTACAATGAGCAGTTCTTC. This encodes CASSLVGGPSGSSYNEQFF.

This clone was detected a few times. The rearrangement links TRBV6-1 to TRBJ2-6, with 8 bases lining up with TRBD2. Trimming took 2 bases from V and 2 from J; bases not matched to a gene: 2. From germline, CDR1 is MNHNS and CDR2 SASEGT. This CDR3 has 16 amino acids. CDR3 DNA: TGTGCCAGCAGTGAACGGGGGGGAGCTGGGGCCAACGTCCTGACTTTC. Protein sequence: CASSERGGAGANVLTF.

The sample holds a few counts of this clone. CDR3 sequence (DNA): TGTGCCAGCAGCTTTACTAGCGGCCAAGAGACCCAGTACTTC. Encoded protein: CASSFTSGQETQYF. J is TRBJ2-5 and V is TRBV7-9; 8 bases fit TRBD2. The V gene end was trimmed by 3 bases and the J gene end by 1 base; junction bases not matched to a gene: 1. CDR3 length: 14 amino acids. The germline CDR1 and CDR2 sequences are SEHNR and FQNEAQ (reference sequence).

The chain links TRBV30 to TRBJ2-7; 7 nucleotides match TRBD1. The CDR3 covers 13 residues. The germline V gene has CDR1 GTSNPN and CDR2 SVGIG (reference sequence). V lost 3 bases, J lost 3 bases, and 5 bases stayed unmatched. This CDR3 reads CAWSGDSRYEQYF. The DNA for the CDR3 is TGTGCCTGGAGCGGGGACAGTCGCTACGAGCAGTACTTC.

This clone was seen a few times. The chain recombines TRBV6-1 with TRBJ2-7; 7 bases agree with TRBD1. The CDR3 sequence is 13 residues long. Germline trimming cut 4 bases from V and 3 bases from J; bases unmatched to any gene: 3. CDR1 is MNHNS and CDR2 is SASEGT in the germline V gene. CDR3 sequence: CASSGTGDYEQYF. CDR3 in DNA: TGTGCCAGCAGTGGTACAGGGGACTACGAGCAGTACTTC.

In DNA, the CDR3 is TGCGCCAGCAGCCAAGAGGGTTTTGTACAGGGAGAATCATACGGAGGCTACACCTTC. Its translation: CASSQEGFVQGESYGGYTF. The chain is built from TRBV4-1 and TRBJ1-2; the D gene is possibly TRBD1 (6 bases). V lost 0 bases and J 8 bases, leaving 28 bases between the germline ends. CDR3 length: 19 amino acids. The germline gives CDR1 MGHRA, CDR2 YSYEKL.

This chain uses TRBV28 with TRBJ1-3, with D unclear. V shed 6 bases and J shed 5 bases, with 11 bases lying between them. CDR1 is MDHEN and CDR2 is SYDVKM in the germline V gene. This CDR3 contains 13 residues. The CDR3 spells CASSHGDRNTIYF. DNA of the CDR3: TGTGCCAGCAGCCACGGAGACCGAAACACCATATATTTT.

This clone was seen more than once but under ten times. The CDR3 DNA is TGTGCCTGGAGTGTCCACAGGGGGAGCTCCTACGAGCAGTACTTC. It yields the protein CAWSVHRGSSYEQYF. J is TRBJ2-7 and V is TRBV30; 8 bases agree with TRBD1. Germline V CDR1 and CDR2: GTSNPN, SVGIG (reference sequence). The CDR3 spans 15 residues. After removal of 0 bases from V and 0 bases from J, the junction contained 4 bases not matched to a gene. Full variable domain (missing parts from reference TRBV30 and TRBJ2-7): SQTIHQWPATLVQPVGSPLSLECTVEGTSNPNLYWYRQAAGRGLQLLFYSVGIGQISSEVPQNLSASRPQDRQFILSSKKLLLSDSGFYLCAWSVHRGSSYEQYFGPGTRLTVT.

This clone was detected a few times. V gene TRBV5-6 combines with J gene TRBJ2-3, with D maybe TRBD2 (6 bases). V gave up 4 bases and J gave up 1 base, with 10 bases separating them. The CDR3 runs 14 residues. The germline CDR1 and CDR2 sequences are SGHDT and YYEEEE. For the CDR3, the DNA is TGTGCCAGCAGCAGGCCTAGCGGCACAGATACGCAGTATTTT. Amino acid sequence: CASSRPSGTDTQYF.

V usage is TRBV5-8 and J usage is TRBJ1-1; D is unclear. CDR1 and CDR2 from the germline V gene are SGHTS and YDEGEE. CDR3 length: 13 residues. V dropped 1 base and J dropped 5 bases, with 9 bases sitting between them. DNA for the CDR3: TGTGCCAGCAGCTTGACGGTATGGACTGAAGCTTTCTTT. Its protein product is CASSLTVWTEAFF. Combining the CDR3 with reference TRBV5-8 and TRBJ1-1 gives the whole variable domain EAGVTQSPTHLIKTRGQQATLRCSPISGHTSVYWYQQALGLGLQFLLWYDEGEERNRGNFPPRFSGRQFPNYSSELNVNALELEDSALYLCASSLTVWTEAFFGQGTRLTVV.

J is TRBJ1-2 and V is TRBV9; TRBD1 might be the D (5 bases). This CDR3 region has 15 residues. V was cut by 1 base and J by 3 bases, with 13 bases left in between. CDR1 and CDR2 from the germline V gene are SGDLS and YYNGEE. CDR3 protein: CASSVLSGGDYGYTF. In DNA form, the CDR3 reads TGTGCCAGCAGCGTACTGTCGGGAGGGGACTATGGCTACACCTTC.

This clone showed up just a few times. CDR3 sequence (DNA): TGTGCCATCAGTGAGTCGGCAGGGTTCACAGATACGCAGTATTTT. Encoded protein: CAISESAGFTDTQYF. The chain is built from TRBV10-3 and TRBJ2-3; D possibly corresponds to TRBD1 (5 bases). The length of the CDR3 is 15 residues. The V gene's germline CDR1 is ENHRY and CDR2 SYGVKD. V was trimmed by 0 bases and J by 2 bases, leaving 9 bases between them.

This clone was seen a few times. CDR3 in amino acids: CASRAPQETQYF. For the CDR3, the DNA is TGTGCCAGCAGAGCCCCTCAAGAGACCCAGTACTTC. This chain joins TRBV28 and TRBJ2-5, with no clear D. V was pared by 6 bases and J by 2 bases, with 7 bases between. This CDR3 region has 12 residues. Germline V gives CDR1 MDHEN, CDR2 SYDVKM.

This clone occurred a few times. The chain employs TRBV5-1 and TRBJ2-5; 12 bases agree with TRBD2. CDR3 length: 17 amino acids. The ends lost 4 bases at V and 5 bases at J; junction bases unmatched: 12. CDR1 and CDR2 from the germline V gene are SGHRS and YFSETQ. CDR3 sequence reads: CASSLLAGGANAETQYF. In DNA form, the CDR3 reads TGCGCCAGCAGCCTACTAGCGGGGGGCGCAAATGCGGAGACCCAGTACTTC.

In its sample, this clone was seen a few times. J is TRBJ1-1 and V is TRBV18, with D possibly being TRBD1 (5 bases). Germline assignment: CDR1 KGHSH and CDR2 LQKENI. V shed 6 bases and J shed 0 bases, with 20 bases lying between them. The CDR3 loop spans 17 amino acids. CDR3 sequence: CASSHLMTPRVNTEAFF. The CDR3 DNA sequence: TGTGCCAGCTCTCACCTCATGACCCCCAGGGTGAACACTGAAGCTTTCTTT.

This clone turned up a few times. The CDR3, as DNA: TGTGCCAGTAGTATCCGGTCTACGTGGTACAATGAGCAGTTCTTC. Protein sequence: CASSIRSTWYNEQFF. J is TRBJ2-1 and V is TRBV19; D gene ambiguous. The CDR3 is made up of 15 amino acids. Germline V gene lookup returns CDR1 LNHDA and CDR2 SQIVND (reference sequence). The V end lost 3 bases, the J end lost 4 bases, and 13 bases lay between the germline ends.